The 24 T cell receptor beta chains below come from one sample, sequenced in a study of T cell responses to AZD1222 COVID-19 vaccine (dated by TCRdb to the early 2020s). Library preparation was by the immunoSEQ multiplex PCR assay. The clones in this table, taken by TCRdb from immuneACCESS, are in-frame only. Not every clone is retained; where verified, under half of the shortfall comes from an unresolved V gene, and the cause of the rest is unknown. This sample is represented by 120,000 to 150,000 clones; around 89% of them were singletons. Around 16% of the sample is taken by the ten largest. The meaning of the sample's time point label: baseline before first vaccination. The sequencing here drew on peripheral blood, taken on day 0 of AZD1222 vaccination. Receptor source: an adult in good health.

V usage is TRBV7-9 and J usage is TRBJ1-2; TRBD1 might be the D (5 bases). The CDR3 loop spans 14 amino acids. Per the germline V gene, CDR1 is SEHNR and CDR2 is FQNEAQ (reference sequence). The germline V and J ends were trimmed by 1 base and 4 bases, with 10 bases remaining between them. In DNA, the CDR3 is TGTGCCAGCAGCTTAGGCTGGACACTCTATGGCTACACCTTC. It translates to CASSLGWTLYGYTF.

V is TRBV21-1 and J is TRBJ2-7; the D call TRBD1 from the table was never checked on the DNA. TRBV21-1 is marked as a pseudogene. The CDR3 covers 14 residues. CDR3 in amino acids: CASSKETGWDEQYF. The CDR3 nucleotides are TGTGCCAGCAGCAAAGAGACAGGGTGGGACGAGCAGTACTTC.

This chain joins TRBV4-3 and TRBJ1-4; 7 nucleotides align to TRBD1. This CDR3 spans 17 amino acids. The V and J ends lost 0 bases and 8 bases, in that order; junction bases with no gene match: 12. The germline V gene encodes CDR1 LGHNA and CDR2 YSLEER. The CDR3 sequence: CASSQDPRTGLGEKLFF. CDR3 nucleotide sequence: TGCGCCAGCAGCCAAGACCCCCGGACAGGTCTAGGGGAAAAACTGTTTTTT.

This clone was detected a few times. This chain joins TRBV7-2 and TRBJ1-5; D is perhaps TRBD1 (6 bases). CDR3 length: 16 amino acids. Trimming shortened V by 1 base and J by 4 bases, and 14 bases separated the two germline ends. From germline, CDR1 is SGHTA and CDR2 FQGNSA. The CDR3 sequence: CASSLGGNQGNQPQHF. In nucleotides, the CDR3 is TGTGCCAGCAGCTTAGGCGGCAACCAGGGGAATCAGCCCCAGCATTTT.

This chain uses TRBV7-9 with TRBJ2-7; 7 nucleotides align to TRBD1. Per the germline V gene, CDR1 is SEHNR and CDR2 is FQNEAQ (reference sequence). The CDR3 is 14 residues long. After removal of 4 bases from V and 7 bases from J, the junction contained 10 bases not matched to a gene. The CDR3 loop is CASSSGTAPWEQYF. The CDR3 coding sequence is TGTGCCAGCAGCTCTGGGACAGCCCCCTGGGAGCAGTACTTC.

For this clone: Its ends do not fully match the called genes, so a read error is possible. CDR3 nucleotide sequence: TGTGCTAGCAGCTTGGGGGAGTCACAAGAGACCCAGTACTTC. It is translated as CASSLGESQETQYF. The chain is built from TRBV7-7 and TRBJ2-5, with D perhaps matching TRBD1 or TRBD2 (5 bases each). The CDR3 is made up of 14 amino acids. CDR1 and CDR2 from the germline V gene are SSHAT and FNYEAQ (reference sequence). The entire variable domain, with the rest obtained from reference TRBV7-7 and TRBJ2-5, is as follows: GAGVSQSPRYKVTKRGQDVTLRCDPISSHATLYWYQQALGQGPEFLTYFNYEAQPDKSGLPSDRFSAERPEGSISTLTIQRTEQRDSAMYRCASSLGESQETQYFGPGTRLLVL.

The CDR3 protein is CASSFRDNEQFF. The DNA for the CDR3 is TGTGCCAGCAGTTTTAGGGACAATGAGCAGTTCTTC. V is TRBV11-3 and J is TRBJ2-1; D uncertain. V lost 6 bases to trimming and J lost 5 bases, with 8 bases between them. CDR3 length: 12 amino acids. Looked up from germline, CDR1 is SGHNT and CDR2 is YENEEA.

This rearrangement joins TRBV6-6 to TRBJ2-7, with D tentatively TRBD1 (5 bases). Per germline, CDR1 MNHNY and CDR2 SVGAGI (reference sequence). V lost 7 bases and J 4 bases, leaving 17 bases between the germline ends. CDR3 length: 14 amino acids. CDR3 loop: CASKLWGELYEQYF. CDR3 nucleotide sequence: TGTGCCAGCAAGTTATGGGGCGAACTTTACGAGCAGTACTTC.

The V and J genes are TRBV7-9 and TRBJ2-1; D is perhaps TRBD2 (6 bases). The CDR3 is made up of 16 amino acids. Looked up from germline, CDR1 is SEHNR and CDR2 is FQNEAQ (reference sequence). Trimming took off 5 bases at V and 7 bases at J, with 21 bases between the two ends. The CDR3 region is CASSHPPGVIINEQFF. Written as DNA, the CDR3 is TGTGCCAGCAGCCATCCCCCGGGGGTCATCATAAATGAGCAGTTCTTC.

The chain uses TRBV6-2 or TRBV6-3 and TRBJ2-1; D is undetermined. Trimming cost V 2 bases and J 0 bases, with 5 bases left between them. CDR1 and CDR2 from the germline V gene are MNHEY and SVGEGT. The CDR3 has 14 amino acids. The CDR3 protein is CASSYGVSYNEQFF. Written as DNA, the CDR3 is TGTGCCAGCAGTTACGGTGTCTCCTACAATGAGCAGTTCTTC.

The rearrangement links TRBV4-3 to TRBJ2-1, with 7 nucleotides matching TRBD1. Germline V CDR1 and CDR2: LGHNA, YSLEER. CDR3 length equals 16 residues. V was pared by 3 bases and J by 4 bases, with 9 bases of the junction left unmatched. The CDR3 loop is CASSHAWDSAYNEQFF. As DNA, the CDR3 is TGCGCCAGCAGCCATGCCTGGGACAGCGCATACAATGAGCAGTTCTTC.

The rearrangement joins TRBV2 to TRBJ1-6, with D hard to call. The V gene lost 11 bases and the J gene lost 7 bases, with 18 bases spanning the gap. The germline gives CDR1 SNHLY, CDR2 FYNNEI. The CDR3 is made up of 14 amino acids. As DNA, the CDR3 is TGTGCCGTCCCGTCCGGAAGTGGGAATTCACCCCTCCACTTT. It encodes CAVPSGSGNSPLHF.

The V and J genes are TRBV10-2 and TRBJ2-7; D is unresolved. The germline V and J ends were trimmed by 9 bases and 2 bases, with 14 bases remaining between them. The CDR3 length is 13 residues. Germline V gene sequence: CDR1 WSHSY, CDR2 SAAADI. The CDR3 region is CARKSNYPYEQYF. The DNA of the CDR3 is TGCGCCAGGAAGTCAAACTACCCCTACGAGCAGTACTTC.

The CDR3 is CASSLGGYVDTEAFF. The CDR3 DNA follows: TGTGCCAGCAGCTTGGGAGGGTACGTGGACACTGAAGCTTTCTTT. The J gene is TRBJ1-1, the V gene TRBV5-4; D unclear. CDR1 SGHNT and CDR2 YYREEE come from the germline V gene (reference sequence). Trimming took off 0 bases at V and 3 bases at J, with 12 bases between the two ends. This CDR3 spans 15 amino acids.

The chain recombines TRBV11-2 with TRBJ2-2; D gene uncertain. This CDR3 spans 15 amino acids. Germline V gene sequence: CDR1 SGHAT, CDR2 FQNNGV. V shed 5 bases and J shed 8 bases, with 18 bases lying between them. CDR3 nucleotide sequence: TGTGCCAGCAGCCCCCCCCTCCTAGGAGCGGGGGAGCTGTTTTTT. It translates to CASSPPLLGAGELFF. The full variable domain, completed using reference TRBV11-2 and TRBJ2-2, is EAGVAQSPRYKIIEKRQSVAFWCNPISGHATLYWYQQILGQGPKLLIQFQNNGVVDDSQLPKDRFSAERLKGVDSTLKIQPAKLEDSAVYLCASSPPLLGAGELFFGEGSRLTVL.

The CDR3 region has the DNA TGTGCCAGCAGTGAGTCGGTTGGCCAAGAGACCCAGTACTTC. The encoded protein is CASSESVGQETQYF. This chain uses TRBV28 with TRBJ2-5; D unresolved. Trimming stripped 5 bases from V and 1 base from J, with 11 bases between. Germline CDR1 reads MDHEN; CDR2 reads SYDVKM. CDR3 length equals 14 residues. The full variable domain, its missing parts supplied by reference TRBV28 and TRBJ2-5, is DVKVTQSSRYLVKRTGEKVFLECVQDMDHENMFWYRQDPGLGLRLIYFSYDVKMKEKGDIPEGYSVSREKKERFSLILESASTNQTSMYLCASSESVGQETQYFGPGTRLLVL.

The chain employs TRBV10-3 and TRBJ2-3; TRBD2 matches at 9 bases. The CDR3 is made up of 15 amino acids. Germline V lookup: CDR1 ENHRY, CDR2 SYGVKD. The ends lost 6 bases at V and 0 bases at J; junction bases unmatched: 4. The CDR3 region has the DNA TGTGCCATCAGGGGAAGCGGGGGGAGCACAGATACGCAGTATTTT. It specifies CAIRGSGGSTDTQYF.

This clone was counted once. V gene TRBV10-3 combines with J gene TRBJ1-2; 8 bases are shared with TRBD1. This CDR3 has 13 amino acids. The V gene's germline CDR1 is ENHRY and CDR2 SYGVKD. V shed 5 bases, J shed 6 bases, and the junction held 5 bases outside the gene matches. The CDR3 nucleotides are TGTGCCATCAGTCTAGGACAGGGCGATGGCTACACCTTC. Its translation: CAISLGQGDGYTF.

The chain uses TRBV2 and TRBJ1-4; possible D gene TRBD1, 5 bases. The CDR3 length is 12 residues. The germline V gene encodes CDR1 SNHLY and CDR2 FYNNEI. Trimming shortened V by 8 bases and J by 8 bases, and 12 bases separated the two germline ends. This CDR3 is CASGGIGEKLFF. In DNA form, the CDR3 reads TGTGCCAGCGGGGGAATTGGGGAAAAACTGTTTTTT.

This sequence joins TRBV6-2 or TRBV6-3 and TRBJ1-2, with 7 nucleotides matching TRBD1. The CDR3 has 17 residues. Germline V lookup: CDR1 MNHEY, CDR2 SVGEGT. V lost 0 bases to trimming and J lost 8 bases; unmatched junction nucleotides: 15. In DNA, the CDR3 is TGTGCCAGCAGTTACTCTCTGGTCACGGGACAGCTTCAGGGCTACACCTTC. It codes for CASSYSLVTGQLQGYTF.

The V gene is TRBV5-5, the J gene TRBJ2-1, with TRBD1 matching 8 bases. The CDR3 is made up of 14 amino acids. The junction had 1 base not matched to a gene; V was cut back by 5 bases and J by 0 bases. In germline, CDR1 is SGHKS, CDR2 YYEKEE (reference sequence). CDR3 bases: TGTGCCAGCAGGACAGGGGTCTCCTACAATGAGCAGTTCTTC. It specifies CASRTGVSYNEQFF.

The chain combines TRBV6-5 with TRBJ1-2; D remains unclear. This CDR3 has 14 amino acids. Germline values: CDR1 MNHEY, CDR2 SVGAGI. The V and J ends lost 0 bases and 6 bases respectively, with 11 bases between them. CDR3 coding DNA: TGTGCCAGCAGTTACTCCGACAAGTCGGATGGCTACACCTTC. It specifies CASSYSDKSDGYTF.

The chain uses TRBV27 and TRBJ1-6; 7 nucleotides agree with TRBD1. In germline, CDR1 is MNHEY, CDR2 SMNVEV (reference sequence). Trimming took 2 bases from V and 9 from J; bases not matched to a gene: 7. This CDR3 spans 15 amino acids. The CDR3 coding sequence is TGTGCCAGCAGTTTAGACAGGGCCGACGGTTCACCCCTCCACTTT. Translating gives CASSLDRADGSPLHF.

The chain has TRBV18 and TRBJ1-6; D is ambiguous. Germline V lookup: CDR1 KGHSH, CDR2 LQKENI. This CDR3 spans 13 amino acids. The ends were cut back, 0 bases at V and 3 bases at J, with 0 bases in the middle. The CDR3 coding sequence is TGTGCCAGCTCACCACCCTATAATTCACCCCTCCACTTT. Protein: CASSPPYNSPLHF.